The 22 T cell receptor beta chains listed next were all sequenced from one sample in a study of technical replicates of blood from several donors. The data were produced by immunoSEQ multiplex PCR, yet TCRdb's version contains in-frame clones alone and is incomplete. The table records about 16,000 clones, roughly 86% of them present only once. The sample comprised PBMCs. These receptors all stem from a human donor in good health.

This clone was found a few times. The V and J genes are TRBV2 and TRBJ1-1; weak D call: TRBD1 (6 bases). Trimming stripped 4 bases from V and 11 bases from J, with 17 bases between. Per the germline V gene, CDR1 is SNHLY and CDR2 is FYNNEI. The CDR3 is 13 residues long. The CDR3 nucleotides are TGTGCCAGCAGTGGACAGGATGGGGTTGGGGCTTTCTTT. Protein product: CASSGQDGVGAFF.

V and J are TRBV4-2 and TRBJ2-1; 10 bases line up with TRBD2. Germline assignment: CDR1 LGHNA and CDR2 YNFKEQ. The CDR3 loop spans 19 amino acids. Trimming cost V 1 base and J 0 bases; bases outside gene matches: 9. CDR3 DNA: TGTGCCAGCAGCCAAGGAGGACTAGCGGATAGGAGCTCCTACAATGAGCAGTTCTTC. Translating it yields CASSQGGLADRSSYNEQFF.

The chain links TRBV4-1 to TRBJ2-1; TRBD2 aligns across 12 bases. CDR1 is MGHRA, CDR2 YSYEKL, per germline. Germline trimming cut 2 bases from V and 7 bases from J; bases unmatched to any gene: 9. CDR3 size: 17 residues. The CDR3 reads CASSQKGEGTSGNEQFF. The CDR3 DNA is TGCGCCAGCAGCCAAAAAGGCGAAGGGACTAGCGGGAATGAGCAGTTCTTC.

There are a few counts of this clone. J is TRBJ1-5 and V is TRBV27; 8 nucleotides line up with TRBD1. The junction had 8 bases not matched to a gene; V was cut back by 4 bases and J by 6 bases. The germline gives CDR1 MNHEY, CDR2 SMNVEV (reference sequence). CDR3 length equals 15 residues. CDR3 residues: CASSSGQGGGQPQHF. The CDR3 DNA is TGTGCCAGCAGTTCCGGACAGGGTGGGGGTCAGCCCCAGCATTTT.

V usage is TRBV11-3 and J usage is TRBJ2-3; D call uncertain. Germline CDR1 is SGHNT and CDR2 is YENEEA. The germline V and J ends were trimmed by 5 bases and 0 bases, with 12 bases remaining between them. The CDR3 spans 15 residues. DNA for the CDR3: TGTGCCAGCAGCCTAGGAGACGGGAGCACAGATACGCAGTATTTT. Translated: CASSLGDGSTDTQYF.

The rearrangement uses TRBV29-1 and TRBJ2-7, with a tentative D call TRBD1 (6 bases). V was shortened by 3 bases and J by 2 bases, with 11 bases between the two germline ends. This CDR3 spans 13 amino acids. Germline V gene lookup returns CDR1 SQVTM and CDR2 ANQGSEA. The DNA of the CDR3 is TGCAGCGTTGAGTCCGGGACAACCTACGAGCAGTACTTC. This encodes CSVESGTTYEQYF.

This sequence joins TRBV2 and TRBJ2-7, with 10 bases lining up with TRBD1. The CDR3 extends over 13 amino acids. V lost 10 bases and J lost 6; bases outside the gene matches: 9. CDR1 and CDR2 from the germline V gene are SNHLY and FYNNEI. CDR3 nucleotide sequence: TGTGCCACCCGGGACAGGGGTGGTCGCGAGCAGTACTTC. Amino acids: CATRDRGGREQYF.

The J gene is TRBJ2-1, the V gene TRBV30; TRBD2 matches at 8 bases. Germline values: CDR1 GTSNPN, CDR2 SVGIG (reference sequence). The CDR3 sequence is 13 residues long. J gave up 8 bases and V 8 bases, and 11 bases lay outside the gene matches. This CDR3 is CARSAGVVDEQFF. As DNA, the CDR3 is TGTGCCCGCTCAGCGGGAGTGGTGGATGAGCAGTTCTTC.

The chain recombines TRBV19 with TRBJ1-5; D remains unclear. Germline assignment: CDR1 LNHDA and CDR2 SQIVND (reference sequence). There are 13 residues in the CDR3. Trimming left V 10 bases short and J 3 bases short, with 13 bases between. CDR3 sequence reads: CATSIAANQPQHF. DNA of the CDR3: TGTGCCACCTCGATAGCAGCCAATCAGCCCCAGCATTTT.

This clone appeared a few times. The chain has TRBV9 and TRBJ2-3; possibly TRBD2 for D (5 bases). Between the trimmed V and J ends, which lost 5 bases and 6 bases, there was a span of 22 bases. This CDR3 has 16 residues. Germline CDR1 is SGDLS and CDR2 is YYNGEE. The CDR3 DNA reads as TGTGCCAGCAGGGGCGGGTTCAGAACAGCTGAGGATACGCAGTATTTT. Amino acid sequence: CASRGGFRTAEDTQYF.

The chain has TRBV14 and TRBJ1-4; 9 positions match TRBD1. J was trimmed by 8 bases and V by 4 bases; bases with no gene match: 5. The CDR3 runs to 14 residues. Germline V CDR1 and CDR2: SGHDN, FVKESK. CDR3 coding DNA: TGTGCCAGCAGCCTTAGGGACAGGGCGGAAAAACTGTTTTTT. Translating it yields CASSLRDRAEKLFF.

The V call is TRBV10-2, the J call TRBJ1-2; 7 bases agree with TRBD1. Germline V CDR1 and CDR2: WSHSY, SAAADI. The CDR3 has 14 residues. V was pared by 4 bases and J by 3 bases, with 5 bases of the junction left unmatched. The CDR3 spells CASSGQGSDYGYTF. The CDR3 DNA reads as TGCGCCAGCAGTGGACAGGGATCGGACTATGGCTACACCTTC.

This chain connects TRBV30 to TRBJ2-3; D remains ambiguous. Germline CDR1 and CDR2: GTSNPN and SVGIG (reference sequence). This CDR3 has 14 amino acids. Trimming stripped 3 bases from V and 3 bases from J, with 13 bases between. DNA of the CDR3: TGTGCCTGGAGGGAGCCCGTGTTAACAGATACGCAGTATTTT. It translates to CAWREPVLTDTQYF.

CDR3 sequence: CSVEGGTGGLYEQYF. DNA for the CDR3: TGCAGCGTTGAAGGGGGGACTGGGGGTCTCTACGAGCAGTACTTC. The chain couples TRBV29-1 to TRBJ2-7; TRBD2 might be the D (6 bases). The germline gives CDR1 SQVTM, CDR2 ANQGSEA. V was clipped by 1 base and J by 3 bases, with 16 bases between them. The CDR3 is made up of 15 amino acids.

The gene calls are TRBV10-3 and TRBJ2-7; D remains unclear. Germline V gives CDR1 ENHRY, CDR2 SYGVKD. Trimming cost V 2 bases and J 4 bases, with 12 bases left between them. There are 14 residues in the CDR3. The CDR3 protein is CAISEPPKTYEQYF. CDR3 sequence (DNA): TGTGCCATCAGTGAGCCCCCTAAAACGTACGAGCAGTACTTC.

This sequence joins TRBV5-4 and TRBJ2-5; TRBD2 agrees at 8 bases. The CDR3 is 19 residues long. Germline values: CDR1 SGHNT, CDR2 YYREEE (reference sequence). The CDR3 coding sequence is TGTGCAGCAGCTCCTCCCGGGACTAGGGGACGCTTTGGGGAAGAGACCCAGTACTTC. Translating gives CAAAPPGTRGRFGEETQYF.

DNA for the CDR3: TGTGCCAGCAGCTTCGGGTACTCTGGAAACACCATATATTTT. This sequence encodes CASSFGYSGNTIYF. This chain connects TRBV5-6 to TRBJ1-3; D ambiguous. The CDR3 has 14 amino acids. The V end lost 2 bases, the J end lost 0 bases, and 6 bases lay between the germline ends. Germline V gives CDR1 SGHDT, CDR2 YYEEEE.

The chain has TRBV19 and TRBJ1-5; TRBD1 aligns across 8 bases. The CDR3 length is 15 residues. The V and J ends lost 3 bases and 5 bases, in that order; junction bases with no gene match: 6. Germline V lookup: CDR1 LNHDA, CDR2 SQIVND (reference sequence). CDR3 loop: CASSMGTGRYQPQHF. The CDR3 region has the DNA TGTGCCAGTAGTATGGGGACAGGTCGATATCAGCCCCAGCATTTT.

V usage is TRBV6-6 and J usage is TRBJ2-7; D is undetermined. The CDR3 runs 14 residues. The V gene's germline CDR1 is MNHNY and CDR2 SVGAGI (reference sequence). V lost 6 bases, J lost 3 bases, and 15 bases lay in between. CDR3 sequence reads: CASSPRVPLYEQYF. In DNA form, the CDR3 reads TGTGCCAGCAGCCCACGGGTGCCTCTCTACGAGCAGTACTTC.

This chain uses TRBV27 with TRBJ2-7, with D unresolved. This CDR3 is 17 amino acids long. V lost 2 bases, J lost 0 bases, and 17 bases lay in between. The germline gives CDR1 MNHEY, CDR2 SMNVEV (reference sequence). CDR3 region: CASSLRSQRVDSYEQYF. In nucleotides, the CDR3 is TGTGCCAGCAGTTTAAGGAGTCAGCGAGTTGACTCCTACGAGCAGTACTTC.

This clone has more than one count but fewer than ten. The chain couples TRBV7-2 to TRBJ2-5; D perhaps matches TRBD2 (5 bases). Germline CDR1 SGHTA, CDR2 FQGNSA. This CDR3 comprises 11 residues. Trimming took off 5 bases at V and 6 bases at J, with 7 bases between the two ends. The CDR3 loop is CASSQRQTQYF. CDR3 in DNA: TGTGCCAGCAGCCAGCGGCAGACCCAGTACTTC.

The chain has TRBV5-4 and TRBJ1-5; D is perhaps TRBD1 (6 bases). The CDR3 extends over 15 amino acids. CDR1 and CDR2 from the germline V gene are SGHNT and YYREEE (reference sequence). Trimming stripped 0 bases from V and 2 bases from J, with 9 bases between. CDR3 sequence reads: CASSLDAGGNQPQHF. CDR3 DNA: TGTGCCAGCAGCTTGGATGCAGGGGGCAATCAGCCCCAGCATTTT.